This T cell receptor beta chain came from a study of T-cell reconstitution after alpha-beta-depleted transplantation in children (dated by TCRdb to 2016 to 2017). At the level of the whole study: Using TCR repertoire profiling, the study quantitatively followed how T-cell immune reconstitution unfolded in children after TCRalphabeta/CD19-depleted allogeneic hematopoietic cell transplantation.

This clonotype was seen at least ten times. It lacks a known antigen. No much larger clone is present one base from it, and per-base qualities are unavailable. The receptor library was made with PCR. The instrument given in TCRdb is Illumina HiSeq 2500. TCR libraries were prepared with molecular barcoding, using unique molecular identifiers to normalize TCRbeta repertoire quantification. The public reads were reanalyzed by TCRdb: fastp trimming at Q25, MiXCR alignment, in-frame beta chains only. One record per CDR3 amino acid sequence lists the most common genes and DNA. The sample yields about 420,000 distinct CDR3 sequences; approximately 10% were counted once. The ten largest clonotypes hold approximately 5% of the sample. According to the germline V gene, CDR1 reads LGHNA and CDR2 reads YNFKEQ. Trimmed from V: 4 bases; trimmed from J: 1 base; junction bases lacking a gene match: 8. From cysteine to phenylalanine, the CDR3 is 16 amino acids long. Just the 48-base CDR3 DNA is kept, in frame starting at base 1.

The V and J genes are TRBV4-2 and TRBJ1-1; the junction holds 8 bases that match TRBD1. The sample in question was PBMCs from the stem cell graft donor, obtained from the stem cell graft. The clonotype comes from a human donor who donated a stem cell graft to a child with acute myeloid leukemia. The nucleotides read TGTGCCAGCAGCCGCAGCTCCGGGACAGGGAACACTGAAGCTTTCTTT. Its coded protein is CASSRSSGTGNTEAFF.